This T cell receptor (beta chain) stems from a study of memory CD4+ T cells and cytomegalovirus serostatus. Overall study: Healthy Belgian adult donors included nine or ten CMV-positive and 24 CMV-negative people.

Concerning this clone itself: Its target is unknown.

Single viable CD3+CD4+CD8-CD45RO+ cells were sorted as the memory CD4+ T cells. Study outcomes and limitations: Of 150 to 200 reported CMV TCRbeta sequences, roughly 67 were found in memory CD4+ repertoires.

Original processing notes: After removing out-of-frame reads, 2,204,828 distinct TCRbeta sequences remained. Data came from immunoSEQ multiplex PCR; TCRdb stores just in-frame clones and leaves some out. The DNA was the basis for D and trimming; V, J and clone size are from that table. The profile shows about 52,000 clones, 60% to 80% of them singletons. V lost 5 bases, J lost 0 bases, and 3 bases stayed unmatched. In germline, CDR1 is MNHEY, CDR2 SVGAGI. The CDR3 is 14 residues long. The sample was memory CD4+ T cells from blood. The rearrangement joins TRBV6-5 to TRBJ1-1, with TRBD1 matching over 7 bases. The sequence was collected from an adult in good health and CMV-seronegative. The CDR3 loop is CASSPGTVNTEAFF. The CDR3 DNA reads TGTGCCAGCAGTCCCGGGACAGTGAACACTGAAGCTTTCTTT.